This is a list of T cell receptor beta chains from one sample in a study of regulatory T cells in long-lasting Graves disease. One entry per CDR3 protein, called by TCRdb with MiXCR from the multiplex PCR reads. The sample has 400,000 or so distinct CDR3 sequences; about a quarter are singletons. Sequenced material: peripheral blood mononuclear cells (PBMCs), taken when the disease was refractory, from a patient treated with antithyroid drugs. These receptor sequences come from a female donor with Graves disease. CDR3s include the opening cysteine and the closing phenylalanine or tryptophan. D genes are given only for firm matches. Size is omitted from some rows. Given values are once, few, many or a class for expanded clones.

NA NA TRBJ1-2 TRBV3-1 TGTGCCAGCAGCGCTGAAACTCCCAGGGGCCGGCGTGGCTACACCTTC CASSAETPRGRRGYTF
NA TRBD1 TRBJ2-7 TRBV25-1 TGTGCCAGCAGTGAATGGGACAGGGGAGGCATTTACGAGCAGTACTTC CASSEWDRGGIYEQYF
many NA TRBJ2-7 TRBV3-1 TGTGCCAGCAGCCAAGGTCCGGGGGTCGGTGAGCAGTACTTC CASSQGPGVGEQYF
many TRBD2 TRBJ2-2 TRBV10-3 TGTGCCATTGCGGGAGTAGGGACCGGGGAGCTGTTTTTT CAIAGVGTGELFF
NA NA TRBJ2-5 TRBV4-1 TGCGCCAGCAGCCCACACAGGAATCCTAACCAAGAGACCCAGTACTTC CASSPHRNPNQETQYF
NA NA TRBJ2-2 TRBV6-2/TRBV6-3 TGTGCCAGCAGTTACTTGGGGCTCCACACCGGGGAGCTGTTTTTT CASSYLGLHTGELFF
NA TRBD2 TRBJ2-5 TRBV20-1 TGCAGTGCTAGTTTACTCGCGGGAGAAGAGACCCAGTACTTC CSASLLAGEETQYF
NA NA TRBJ1-2 TRBV14 TGTGCCAGCAGCCAAGCTCGGGGGATAGGTGGCTACACCTTC CASSQARGIGGYTF
many NA TRBJ2-7 TRBV6-1 TGTGCCAGCAGCGCCTTTGCGCGAGAGCAGTACTTC CASSAFAREQYF
NA NA TRBJ1-1 TRBV19 TGTGCCAGTAGTATAGATCCAGTGAACACTGAAGCTTTCTTT CASSIDPVNTEAFF
NA NA TRBJ1-1 TRBV6-5 TGTGCCAGCAGTTACCCCTTTGACGGGGGAGGTGGCACTGAAGCTTTCTTT CASSYPFDGGGGTEAFF
NA NA TRBJ2-2 TRBV5-1 TGCGCCAGCAGCCAGGGGGGCCCCGGGGAGCTGTTTTTT CASSQGGPGELFF
many TRBD1 TRBJ1-6 TRBV15 TGTGCCACCAGCAGGGGGGGGACAGGGAATTCACCCCTCCACTTT CATSRGGTGNSPLHF
many NA TRBJ1-2 TRBV15 TGTGCCACCAGCCTTCGAGGGTATGGCTACACCTTC CATSLRGYGYTF
few NA TRBJ2-4 TRBV19 TGTGCCAGTAACGAAGGACCTAAAGACATTCAGTACTTC CASNEGPKDIQYF
NA NA TRBJ1-3 TRBV19 TGTGCCAGTCAGGTTAAGCGTGCTCCTGGAAACACCATATATTTT CASQVKRAPGNTIYF
few TRBD1 TRBJ1-6 TRBV12-3/TRBV12-4 TGTGCCAGCAGTTTTCGGACAGGCGTAAATTCACCCCTCCACTTT CASSFRTGVNSPLHF
many NA TRBJ1-2 TRBV15 TGTGCCACCAGCCCCGACCTAGGGCAGGCATATGGCTACACCTTC CATSPDLGQAYGYTF
many NA TRBJ2-5 TRBV2 TGTGCCAGCAGTGAATGGGTGGGTTCGGAGACCCAGTACTTC CASSEWVGSETQYF
few TRBD2 TRBJ2-2 TRBV28 TGTGCCAGCAGCCGACCTCTAGCGGGAGTCGAGCGTGACACCGGGGAGCTGTTTTTT CASSRPLAGVERDTGELFF
many TRBD2 TRBJ2-5 TRBV29-1 TGCAGCGCCACGACTAGCGCCTACCCAGAGACCCAGTACTTC CSATTSAYPETQYF
NA TRBD2 TRBJ2-7 TRBV3-1 TGTGCCAGCAGCCATTTCGGGAGGTCCTACGAGCAGTACTTC CASSHFGRSYEQYF
few TRBD2 TRBJ2-7 TRBV11-2 TGTGCCAGCAGCTTAGGGACCGCGGGAGGGATGGGGCAGTACTTC CASSLGTAGGMGQYF
few NA TRBJ1-2 TRBV2 TGTGCCAGCAGTGTAGAGGGGAGGTATGGCTACACCTTC CASSVEGRYGYTF
NA NA TRBJ1-1 TRBV18 TGTGCCAGCTCACCAGCTACAGGGAGGACTGAAGCTTTCTTT CASSPATGRTEAFF
many TRBD1 TRBJ1-6 TRBV7-2 TGTGCCAGCAGCTTCCGGGACAGTAATTCACCCCTCCACTTT CASSFRDSNSPLHF
few NA TRBJ2-7 TRBV10-3 TGTGCCATCACTCTGGGGGTCAGCTCCTACGAGCAGTACTTC CAITLGVSSYEQYF
NA TRBD2 TRBJ2-1 TRBV7-6 TGTGCCAGCAGCTTAGGGAGCGGGAAAGTCACCTACAATGAGCAGTTCTTC CASSLGSGKVTYNEQFF
NA NA TRBJ1-2 TRBV15 TGTGCCACCAGCAGACAACAGGGATATGGCTACACCTTC CATSRQQGYGYTF
NA NA TRBJ2-7 TRBV10-3 TGTGCCATCCGAGCGAGTAAGACCTACGAGCAGTACTTC CAIRASKTYEQYF
many NA TRBJ1-5 TRBV6-2/TRBV6-3 TGTGCCAGCAGTTACCCCGACAGGATGAAGGATCAGCCCCAGCATTTT CASSYPDRMKDQPQHF
NA NA TRBJ1-1 TRBV7-3 TGTGCCAGCAGCTCCTATAGCGAGAGCACTGAAGCTTTCTTT CASSSYSESTEAFF
NA NA TRBJ2-7 TRBV14 TGTGCCAGCAGCCAATATCCCAGGGGACCCTACGAGCAGTACTTC CASSQYPRGPYEQYF
few NA TRBJ2-5 TRBV10-3 TGTGCCAGCAGTTACTCGAGCTGGAAAGAGACCCAGTACTTC CASSYSSWKETQYF
once TRBD1 TRBJ1-2 TRBV2 TGTGCCAGCAGCTCCGGGACAGGGGCCCCTAACTATGGCTACACCTTC CASSSGTGAPNYGYTF
many NA TRBJ2-2 TRBV24-1 TGTGCCACCAGTGATTTGCCAAACACCGGGGAGCTGTTTTTT CATSDLPNTGELFF
many NA TRBJ2-7 TRBV2 TGTGCCAGCAGTGAAGCGGGGCGTCAGTACTACGAGCAGTACTTC CASSEAGRQYYEQYF
NA TRBD1 TRBJ1-2 TRBV30 TGTGCCTGGAGTGTAGATCCCACCGTTGACAGGGACCATGGCTACACCTTC CAWSVDPTVDRDHGYTF
NA NA TRBJ1-3 TRBV9 TGTGCCAACAGCGTAGGGGACCCAGACTCTGGAAACACCATATATTTT CANSVGDPDSGNTIYF
NA TRBD2 TRBJ2-2 TRBV10-2 TGCGCCAGCAGTGTACTAGCGGGAGCCGGGGAGCTGTTTTTT CASSVLAGAGELFF
many TRBD1 TRBJ2-7 TRBV28 TGTGCCAGCAATCCGCCCGACAGGGGGTACTACGAGCAGTACTTC CASNPPDRGYYEQYF
NA NA TRBJ2-3 TRBV12-3/TRBV12-4 TGTGCCAGCACCACCGCGATAGTCGATACGCAGTATTTT CASTTAIVDTQYF